The 17 T cell receptor beta chains below all came from one sample that was sequenced in a study of T-cell reconstitution after alpha-beta-depleted transplantation in children. TCRbeta library preparation incorporated unique molecular identifiers. A single record per CDR3 protein comes from TCRdb applying MiXCR to the PCR reads. The sample has 500,000 to 650,000 distinct CDR3 sequences, under 15% seen once. The specimen was PBMCs, mostly from graft donor cells, collected 360 days after TCRalphabeta/CD19-depleted stem cell transplant. All receptors derive from a male patient between 10 and 17 years old who had a stem cell transplant for acute myeloid leukemia, so the T cells may come from the graft donor.

The table lists this clonotype with a few counts. One end of the junction does not line up with germline, which may come from a read error. The chain joins TRBV28 to TRBJ1-2; D is undetermined. Germline V gene data show CDR1 as MDHEN and CDR2 as SYDVKM. The CDR3 spans 10 residues. CDR3 loop: CASSATDLHF. CDR3 sequence (DNA): TGTGCCAGCAGCGCCACGGACCTGCACTTC.

V is TRBV20-1 and J is TRBJ2-7; 8 nucleotides agree with TRBD1. Germline assignment: CDR1 DFQATT and CDR2 SNEGSKA (reference sequence). The CDR3 loop spans 13 amino acids. V gave up 6 bases and J gave up 4 bases; unmatched junction bases: 8. The CDR3 loop reads CSAKGGQGYEQYF. DNA for the CDR3: TGCAGTGCGAAGGGCGGACAGGGTTACGAGCAGTACTTC.

This clonotype was counted a few times. The J gene is TRBJ2-7, the V gene TRBV18; D is possibly TRBD1 (6 bases). Deletions cut 1 base from V and 1 base from J, with 11 bases between. The germline CDR1 and CDR2 sequences are KGHSH and LQKENI. The length of the CDR3 is 15 residues. Written as DNA, the CDR3 is TGTGCCAGCTCACCACTGGGACACGCTTCCTACGAGCAGTACTTC. Amino acids: CASSPLGHASYEQYF.

This CDR3 reads CASSLAGRTYGYTF. CDR3 in DNA: TGTGCCAGCAGCTTGGCAGGGCGGACCTATGGCTACACCTTC. The chain has TRBV5-5 and TRBJ1-2, with a possible D match to TRBD1 (5 bases). CDR3 length: 14 residues. V lost 0 bases, J lost 4 bases, and 10 bases lay in between. Looked up from germline, CDR1 is SGHKS and CDR2 is YYEKEE (reference sequence).

This clonotype has only a few counts. The DNA of the CDR3 is TGTGCCAGCAGCCGTGGACTGAATGAGCAGTTCTTC. As protein: CASSRGLNEQFF. The chain uses TRBV12-3 or TRBV12-4 and TRBJ2-1; a possible D gene is TRBD2 (5 bases). This CDR3 contains 12 residues. Trimming shortened V by 6 bases and J by 7 bases, and 10 bases separated the two germline ends.

This clonotype was counted ten times or more. The chain joins TRBV6-1 to TRBJ2-3; TRBD1 matches at 9 bases. The germline gives CDR1 MNHNS, CDR2 SASEGT. With V trimmed by 6 bases and J by 5 bases, 9 bases remained unmatched. The CDR3 is 15 residues long. CDR3 sequence reads: CASRPEQGAVDTQYF. For the CDR3, the DNA is TGTGCCAGCAGGCCTGAACAGGGGGCCGTAGATACGCAGTATTTT.

In this sample, this clonotype turned up many times. The chain uses TRBV27 and TRBJ2-6; a weak D match, TRBD2 (5 bases). The CDR3 runs 18 residues. Germline V gene data show CDR1 as MNHEY and CDR2 as SMNVEV (reference sequence). V was clipped by 4 bases and J by 1 base, with 17 bases between them. CDR3 DNA sequence: TGTGCCAGCAGTTCTCGGACTCCCGAAAGATCTGGGGCCAACGTCCTGACTTTC. Its protein product is CASSSRTPERSGANVLTF.

This rearrangement joins TRBV3-1 to TRBJ2-1; 7 bases are shared with TRBD2. Trimming removed 1 base from V and 0 bases from J; junction bases left unmatched: 15. CDR1 and CDR2 from the germline V gene are LGHDT and YNNKEL (reference sequence). This CDR3 comprises 20 residues. Here the CDR3 reads CASSQGSPLWGGSSYNEQFF. The CDR3 DNA sequence: TGTGCCAGCAGCCAAGGGAGCCCTCTGTGGGGAGGGAGCTCCTACAATGAGCAGTTCTTC.

The rearrangement links TRBV12-3 or TRBV12-4 to TRBJ2-7; a weak D match, TRBD2 (5 bases). The CDR3 runs 15 residues. V lost 4 bases to trimming and J lost 3 bases, with 16 bases between them. The CDR3 bases are TGTGCCAGCAGTTCCCCCCCTAGCATCGGCTACGAGCAGTACTTC. Translated, it gives CASSSPPSIGYEQYF.

The J gene is TRBJ2-3, the V gene TRBV3-1; D remains unclear. The CDR3 length is 17 residues. CDR1 LGHDT and CDR2 YNNKEL come from the germline V gene (reference sequence). Deletions cut 4 bases from V and 4 bases from J, with 21 bases between. CDR3 DNA sequence: TGTGCCAGCAGCCCTACACCGACGGCCCGAACCGCAGATACGCAGTATTTT. Amino acid sequence: CASSPTPTARTADTQYF.

The sample holds a few counts of this clonotype. This sequence joins TRBV19 and TRBJ2-1; a weak D match, TRBD2 (7 bases). Trimming shortened V by 3 bases and J by 6 bases, and 15 bases separated the two germline ends. The CDR3 extends over 15 amino acids. CDR1 is LNHDA, CDR2 SQIVND, per germline (reference sequence). The CDR3 bases are TGTGCCAGTAGTATCAGGGGAGGGTTTGTCAATGAGCAGTTCTTC. Translated: CASSIRGGFVNEQFF. The full variable domain, in which reference TRBV19 and TRBJ2-1 provide the parts outside the CDR3, is DGGITQSPKYLFRKEGQNVTLSCEQNLNHDAMYWYRQDPGQGLRLIYYSQIVNDFQKGDIAEGYSVSREKKESFPLTVTSAQKNPTAFYLCASSIRGGFVNEQFFGPGTRLTVL.

This clonotype was counted many times. The V and J genes are TRBV12-3 or TRBV12-4 and TRBJ2-2, with D tentatively TRBD1 (5 bases). The CDR3 runs to 15 residues. With 3 bases removed from V and 1 base from J, the gap between germline ends came to 9 bases. This chain's CDR3 is CASSLRQGNTGELFF. CDR3 DNA: TGTGCCAGCAGTTTGAGGCAGGGGAACACCGGGGAGCTGTTTTTT.

The CDR3 sequence: CATRTSVGSEQFF. CDR3 nucleotides: TGTGCCACCCGGACTAGCGTCGGCAGTGAGCAGTTCTTC. The gene calls are TRBV5-6 and TRBJ2-1, with 9 nucleotides matching TRBD2. The trim removed 9 bases at V and 9 bases at J, leaving 10 bases unmatched. The germline gives CDR1 SGHDT, CDR2 YYEEEE. The CDR3 has 13 residues.

The chain recombines TRBV29-1 with TRBJ2-5; 9 nucleotides agree with TRBD2. Germline values: CDR1 SQVTM, CDR2 ANQGSEA. This CDR3 spans 15 amino acids. J lost 2 bases, V lost 4 bases, and 8 bases had no gene match. This chain's CDR3 is CSVGAGGPLQETQYF. In nucleotides, the CDR3 is TGCAGCGTTGGGGCGGGAGGGCCGCTACAAGAGACCCAGTACTTC.

The V gene is TRBV28, the J gene TRBJ2-5; D gene unclear. The CDR3 extends over 14 amino acids. The V gene's germline CDR1 is MDHEN and CDR2 SYDVKM. The V end was cut by 6 bases, the J end by 5 bases, with 16 bases between. The CDR3 sequence is CASSRTPVMETQYF. CDR3 bases: TGTGCCAGCAGCCGCACGCCAGTTATGGAGACCCAGTACTTC.

This clonotype appeared a few times. The chain carries TRBV20-1 and TRBJ2-5; 7 bases match TRBD1. This CDR3 is 12 amino acids long. Germline CDR1 DFQATT, CDR2 SNEGSKA (reference sequence). Trimming removed 5 bases from V and 2 bases from J; junction bases left unmatched: 2. The CDR3 nucleotides read TGCAGTGCTGGGACAGATCAAGAGACCCAGTACTTC. Its protein is CSAGTDQETQYF.

CDR3 nucleotides: TGCAGTGCTAGTTACCAGGGGCAGGCTTTCTTT. It is translated as CSASYQGQAFF. The V and J genes are TRBV20-1 and TRBJ1-1; possibly TRBD1 for D (6 bases). There are 11 residues in the CDR3. V was cut by 3 bases and J by 11 bases, with 13 bases left in between. Germline-derived CDR1 and CDR2 are DFQATT and SNEGSKA (reference sequence).